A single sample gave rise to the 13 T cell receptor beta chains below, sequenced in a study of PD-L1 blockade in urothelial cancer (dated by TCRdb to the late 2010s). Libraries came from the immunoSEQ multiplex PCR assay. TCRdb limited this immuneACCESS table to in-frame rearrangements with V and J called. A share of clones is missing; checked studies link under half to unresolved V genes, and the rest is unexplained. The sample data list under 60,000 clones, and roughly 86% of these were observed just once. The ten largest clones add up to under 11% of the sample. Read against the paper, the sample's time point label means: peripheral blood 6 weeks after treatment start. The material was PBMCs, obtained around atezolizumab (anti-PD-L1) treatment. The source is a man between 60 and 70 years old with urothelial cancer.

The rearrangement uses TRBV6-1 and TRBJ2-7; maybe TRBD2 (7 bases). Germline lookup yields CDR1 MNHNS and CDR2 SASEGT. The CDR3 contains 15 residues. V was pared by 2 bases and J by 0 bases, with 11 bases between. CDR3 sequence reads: CASSERGGPSYEQYF. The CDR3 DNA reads TGTGCCAGCAGTGAAAGGGGGGGACCCTCCTACGAGCAGTACTTC.

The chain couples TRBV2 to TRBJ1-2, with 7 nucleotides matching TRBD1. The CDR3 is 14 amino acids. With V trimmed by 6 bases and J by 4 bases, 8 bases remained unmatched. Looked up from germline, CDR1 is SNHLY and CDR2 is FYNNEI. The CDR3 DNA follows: TGTGCCAGCAGGAACTCCAGGGGGAGCTATGGCTACACCTTC. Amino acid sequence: CASRNSRGSYGYTF.

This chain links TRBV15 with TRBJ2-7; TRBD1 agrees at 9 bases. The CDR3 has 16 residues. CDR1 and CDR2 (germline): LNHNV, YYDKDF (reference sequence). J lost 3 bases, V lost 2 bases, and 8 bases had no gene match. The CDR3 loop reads CATSRIGGTGYYEQYF. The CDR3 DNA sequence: TGTGCCACCAGCAGAATTGGGGGGACAGGGTACTACGAGCAGTACTTC.

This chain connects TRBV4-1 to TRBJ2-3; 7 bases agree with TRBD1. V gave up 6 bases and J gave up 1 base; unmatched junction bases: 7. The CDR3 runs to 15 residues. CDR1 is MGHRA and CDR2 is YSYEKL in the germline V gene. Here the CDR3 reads CASRIQGLGTDTQYF. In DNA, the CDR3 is TGCGCCAGCAGGATACAGGGGTTAGGCACAGATACGCAGTATTTT.

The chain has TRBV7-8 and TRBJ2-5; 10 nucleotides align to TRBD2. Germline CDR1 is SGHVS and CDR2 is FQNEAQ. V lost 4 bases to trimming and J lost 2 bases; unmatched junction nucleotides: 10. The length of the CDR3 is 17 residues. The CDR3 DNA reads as TGTGCCAGCAGCTACTCCCGGGAGCGGGGGGGACAAGAGACCCAGTACTTC. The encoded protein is CASSYSRERGGQETQYF.

The CDR3 region is CASSPQPLERGGRNEQFF. The CDR3 DNA reads as TGTGCCAGCAGCCCCCAACCCCTTGAGCGGGGGGGCAGGAATGAGCAGTTCTTC. J is TRBJ2-1 and V is TRBV7-3, with 10 positions matching TRBD2. The J segment lost 7 bases and the V segment lost 5 bases, leaving 17 bases of the junction unmatched. Germline CDR1 is SGHTA and CDR2 is FQGTGA. This CDR3 has 18 residues.

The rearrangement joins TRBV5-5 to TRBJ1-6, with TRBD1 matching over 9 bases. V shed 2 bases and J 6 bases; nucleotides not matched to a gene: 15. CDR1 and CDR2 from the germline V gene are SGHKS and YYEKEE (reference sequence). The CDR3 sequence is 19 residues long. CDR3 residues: CASSFQLVRDRVPNSPLHF. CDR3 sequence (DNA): TGTGCCAGCAGCTTTCAGTTAGTCCGGGACAGGGTTCCTAATTCACCCCTCCACTTT.

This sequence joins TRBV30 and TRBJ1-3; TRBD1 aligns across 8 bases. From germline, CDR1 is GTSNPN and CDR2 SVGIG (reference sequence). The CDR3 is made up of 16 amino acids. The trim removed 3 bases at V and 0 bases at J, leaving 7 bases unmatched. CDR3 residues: CAWRSPGTGSGNTIYF. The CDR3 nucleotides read TGTGCCTGGAGATCCCCTGGGACAGGCTCTGGAAACACCATATATTTT. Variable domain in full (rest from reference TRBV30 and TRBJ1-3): SQTIHQWPATLVQPVGSPLSLECTVEGTSNPNLYWYRQAAGRGLQLLFYSVGIGQISSEVPQNLSASRPQDRQFILSSKKLLLSDSGFYLCAWRSPGTGSGNTIYFGEGSWLTVV.

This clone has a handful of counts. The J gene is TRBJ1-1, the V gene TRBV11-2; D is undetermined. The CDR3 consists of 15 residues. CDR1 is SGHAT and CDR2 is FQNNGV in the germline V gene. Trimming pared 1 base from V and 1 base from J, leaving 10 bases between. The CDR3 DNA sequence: TGTGCCAGCAGCTTAGCAGCAGGCCCGAACACTGAAGCTTTCTTT. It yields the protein CASSLAAGPNTEAFF.

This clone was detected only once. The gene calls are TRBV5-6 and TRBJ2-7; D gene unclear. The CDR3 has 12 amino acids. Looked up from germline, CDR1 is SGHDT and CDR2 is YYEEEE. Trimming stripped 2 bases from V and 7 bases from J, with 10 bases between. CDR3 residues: CASSLRPREQYF. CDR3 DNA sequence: TGTGCCAGCAGCTTAAGGCCTAGGGAGCAGTACTTC.

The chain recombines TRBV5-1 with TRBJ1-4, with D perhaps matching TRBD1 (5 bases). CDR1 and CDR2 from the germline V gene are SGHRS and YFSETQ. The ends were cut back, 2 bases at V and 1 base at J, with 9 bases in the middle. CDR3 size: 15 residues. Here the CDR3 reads CASSLLGVTNEKLFF. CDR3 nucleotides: TGCGCCAGCAGCTTATTAGGGGTAACTAATGAAAAACTGTTTTTT.

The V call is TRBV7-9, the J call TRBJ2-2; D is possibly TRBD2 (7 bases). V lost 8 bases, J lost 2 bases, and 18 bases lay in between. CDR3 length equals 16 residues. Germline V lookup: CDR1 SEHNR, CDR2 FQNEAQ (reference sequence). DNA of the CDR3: TGTGCCAGCTTCGAGGGGCCGGGGGGCAACACCGGGGAGCTGTTTTTT. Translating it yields CASFEGPGGNTGELFF. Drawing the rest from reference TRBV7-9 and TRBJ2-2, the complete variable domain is DTGVSQNPRHKITKRGQNVTFRCDPISEHNRLYWYRQTLGQGPEFLTYFQNEAQLEKSRLLSDRFSAERPKGSFSTLEIQRTEQGDSAMYLCASFEGPGGNTGELFFGEGSRLTVL.

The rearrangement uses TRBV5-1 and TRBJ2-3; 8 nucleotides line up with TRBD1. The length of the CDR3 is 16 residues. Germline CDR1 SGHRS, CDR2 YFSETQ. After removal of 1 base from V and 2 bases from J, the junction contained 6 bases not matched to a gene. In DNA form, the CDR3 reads TGCGCCAGCAGCTTGTCGGACAGGGCCATCACAGATACGCAGTATTTT. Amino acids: CASSLSDRAITDTQYF.